This T cell receptor beta chain was identified in a study of blood T cell repertoires in COVID-19. The V gene's germline CDR1 is SGHRS and CDR2 YFSETQ. The CDR3 loop spans 17 amino acids. Here immunoSEQ multiplex PCR was the method, and the copy in TCRdb shows in-frame clones only, minus some. The sample consists of 360,000 or so clones, roughly 87% of them appearing once. As regards this clone: Sequence at one end of the junction differs from germline and may be a read error.

This receptor was identified in a woman aged 25 to 39 who had recovered from COVID-19. This rearrangement joins TRBV5-1 to TRBJ1-1, with D possibly TRBD1 on 5 matching bases. The sequenced sample consisted of PBMCs or T cells enriched from blood (not recorded which). CDR3 DNA: TGCGCCAGCAGCTCTGCGTTATTGGGCCACGGGGGGATTCTCCTGAAATTT. It codes for CASSSALLGHGGILLKF.